What follows are 2 T cell receptor beta chains derived from one specimen sequenced in a study of cytomegalovirus exposure and HLA in healthy donors. Vbeta (60) and Jbeta (13) primers were used in the PCR. The data were produced by immunoSEQ multiplex PCR, yet TCRdb's version contains in-frame clones alone and is incomplete. The sample holds 72,000 or so clones; 55% to 70% are singletons and the top ten take over 2.5%. Sequences were obtained from PBMCs. The source of these receptors is a woman aged 45-65 years in good health and CMV-seronegative.

This chain links TRBV7-3 with TRBJ2-7; 8 bases align to TRBD2. From germline, CDR1 is SGHTA and CDR2 FQGTGA. The length of the CDR3 is 18 residues. Unmatched junction bases numbered 12, after V lost 2 bases and J lost 0 bases. CDR3 nucleotides: TGTGCCAGCAGCTTACCCCCGATTCACAGCGGGAGCTCCTACGAGCAGTACTTC. Translated: CASSLPPIHSGSSYEQYF.

J is TRBJ2-5 and V is TRBV10-2, with TRBD2 identical over 10 bases. J lost 0 bases, V lost 7 bases, and 2 bases had no gene match. CDR3 length: 14 residues. The germline V gene encodes CDR1 WSHSY and CDR2 SAAADI. CDR3 amino acids: CASTLAGDQETQYF. In DNA, the CDR3 is TGCGCCAGCACGCTAGCGGGGGACCAAGAGACCCAGTACTTC.